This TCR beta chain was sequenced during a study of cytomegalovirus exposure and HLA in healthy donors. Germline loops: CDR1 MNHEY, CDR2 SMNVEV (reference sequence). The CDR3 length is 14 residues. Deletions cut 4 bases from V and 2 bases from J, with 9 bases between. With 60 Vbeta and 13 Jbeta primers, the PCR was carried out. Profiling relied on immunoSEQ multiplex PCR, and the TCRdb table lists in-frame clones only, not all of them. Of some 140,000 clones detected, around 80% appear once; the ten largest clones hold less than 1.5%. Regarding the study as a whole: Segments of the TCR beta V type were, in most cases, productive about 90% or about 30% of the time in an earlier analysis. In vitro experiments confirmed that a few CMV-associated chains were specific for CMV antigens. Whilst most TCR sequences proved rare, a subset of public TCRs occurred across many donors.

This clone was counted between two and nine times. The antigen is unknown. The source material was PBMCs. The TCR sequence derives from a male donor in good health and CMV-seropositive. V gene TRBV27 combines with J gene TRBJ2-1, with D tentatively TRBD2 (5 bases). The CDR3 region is CASSSSGTYNEQFF. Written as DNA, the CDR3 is TGTGCCAGCAGTTCCAGCGGAACCTACAATGAGCAGTTCTTC.